This T cell receptor (beta chain) derives from a study of cytomegalovirus exposure and HLA in healthy donors. The overall study: About 77 million unique TCRs from HLA-typed donors made up an early data release. Findings and limits, study-wide: A later analysis showed TCR association rates differing by HLA locus, peaking at DRB1 and lowest at HLA-C.

Regarding donors, all were healthy bone marrow donors. About this clone: Its antigen remains unidentified.

Amplification used 60 Vbeta primers and 13 Jbeta primers. Some clones are missing from TCRdb's copy, which holds only in-frame ones; the method was immunoSEQ multiplex PCR. Counted here are around 78,000 clones, around 80% occurring once; the ten biggest clones make up about 1.1%. CDR3 length: 15 amino acids. The V gene end was trimmed by 5 bases and the J gene end by 3 bases; junction bases not matched to a gene: 7. Germline CDR1 is SGHTA and CDR2 is FQGTGA. This rearrangement joins TRBV7-3 to TRBJ2-3; 8 positions agree with TRBD1. This receptor was taken from a male donor in good health and CMV-seronegative. The sequenced sample consisted of PBMCs. CDR3 DNA: TGTGCCAGCAGCCCCGGGACAGGTCAAACAGATACGCAGTATTTT. This gives the protein CASSPGTGQTDTQYF. Full variable domain (rest looked up from reference TRBV7-3 and TRBJ2-3): GAGVSQTPSNKVTEKGKYVELRCDPISGHTALYWYRQSLGQGPEFLIYFQGTGAADDSGLPNDRFFAVRPEGSVSTLKIQRTERGDSAVYLCASSPGTGQTDTQYFGPGTRLTVL.